The next 30 T cell receptor beta chains were all read from a single sample in a study of tumor T cells in aggressive B-cell lymphoma. Repertoires were generated with immunoSEQ multiplex PCR, while TCRdb's copy carries only in-frame clones and drops some. The sample yields thousands of clones, around four fifths seen once. The sample comprised tumor tissue. Receptor source: an adult with diffuse large B cell lymphoma.

This chain links TRBV27 with TRBJ2-1; 13 nucleotides match TRBD2. V dropped 6 bases and J dropped 8; count of bases not matched to a gene: 13. There are 17 residues in the CDR3. CDR1 is MNHEY, CDR2 SMNVEV, per germline (reference sequence). The CDR3 loop is CASSSLGTSGNIDEQFF. The CDR3, as DNA: TGTGCCAGCAGCTCCCTAGGGACTAGCGGGAATATCGATGAGCAGTTCTTC.

For the CDR3, the DNA is TGCGCCAGCAGCCAAGTCCGGGGGAGGGAGCCCCAGCATTTT. It yields the protein CASSQVRGREPQHF. This chain joins TRBV4-3 and TRBJ1-5, with D possibly being TRBD1 (5 bases). The CDR3 contains 14 residues. The V end was cut by 1 base, the J end by 8 bases, with 12 bases between. Germline lookup yields CDR1 LGHNA and CDR2 YSLEER.

The gene calls are TRBV5-1 and TRBJ2-1; 10 bases match TRBD2. Germline-derived CDR1 and CDR2 are SGHRS and YFSETQ. The length of the CDR3 is 15 residues. J lost 5 bases, V lost 3 bases, and 5 bases had no gene match. The CDR3 region has the DNA TGCGCCAGCAGCTCGTATGGACTAGCGGACAATGAGCAGTTCTTC. This encodes CASSSYGLADNEQFF.

The rearrangement joins TRBV19 to TRBJ2-2, with D perhaps matching TRBD1 (7 bases). Germline CDR1 LNHDA, CDR2 SQIVND (reference sequence). The CDR3 extends over 16 amino acids. Deletions cut 1 base from V and 5 bases from J, with 14 bases between. The CDR3 nucleotides are TGTGCCAGTAGTATAGTGGAGGGGGCCCGGACCGGGGAGCTGTTTTTT. Protein product: CASSIVEGARTGELFF. The whole variable domain, remainder taken from reference TRBV19 and TRBJ2-2, is DGGITQSPKYLFRKEGQNVTLSCEQNLNHDAMYWYRQDPGQGLRLIYYSQIVNDFQKGDIAEGYSVSREKKESFPLTVTSAQKNPTAFYLCASSIVEGARTGELFFGEGSRLTVL.

This chain connects TRBV9 to TRBJ2-1; 8 bases are a match to TRBD2. The J segment lost 4 bases and the V segment lost 0 bases, leaving 3 bases of the junction unmatched. The CDR3 runs 15 residues. The germline CDR1 and CDR2 sequences are SGDLS and YYNGEE. CDR3 bases: TGTGCCAGCAGCGTAGAACGGGGGGGATACAATGAGCAGTTCTTC. Its protein product is CASSVERGGYNEQFF.

The rearrangement uses TRBV5-1 and TRBJ2-2; tentative D call: TRBD2 (5 bases). Germline V gene sequence: CDR1 SGHRS, CDR2 YFSETQ. The CDR3 length is 13 residues. V was shortened by 2 bases and J by 5 bases, with 7 bases between the two germline ends. The CDR3 loop reads CASSFTGTGELFF. In DNA, the CDR3 is TGCGCCAGCAGCTTTACGGGGACCGGGGAGCTGTTTTTT.

V is TRBV7-2 and J is TRBJ1-4; tentatively, D is TRBD1 (6 bases). This CDR3 has 15 residues. The V end lost 3 bases, the J end lost 7 bases, and 15 bases lay between the germline ends. The germline gives CDR1 SGHTA, CDR2 FQGNSA. CDR3 nucleotide sequence: TGTGCCAGCAGCTTTCGGGGGGGGCTATCTGAAAAACTGTTTTTT. Translation: CASSFRGGLSEKLFF.

The chain joins TRBV9 to TRBJ1-4; 9 bases are shared with TRBD1. J lost 7 bases, V lost 3 bases, and 7 bases had no gene match. CDR3 length: 15 amino acids. CDR1 and CDR2 (germline): SGDLS, YYNGEE. As DNA, the CDR3 is TGTGCCAGCAGCGCGATGGGGACAGGGACTGAAAAACTGTTTTTT. Amino acids: CASSAMGTGTEKLFF.

V usage is TRBV16 and J usage is TRBJ2-1, with D possibly TRBD1 on 6 matching bases. V lost 6 bases to trimming and J lost 4 bases, with 10 bases between them. The CDR3 runs 13 residues. Germline V lookup: CDR1 KGHSY, CDR2 FQNENV. The DNA of the CDR3 is TGTGCCAGCAGACGGGACACATACAATGAGCAGTTCTTC. Its protein product is CASRRDTYNEQFF.

There are a few counts of this clone. Distinct nucleotide sequences in the sample also encode this CDR3. This rearrangement joins TRBV19 to TRBJ1-2, with TRBD1 identical over 7 bases. This CDR3 is 15 amino acids long. The trim removed 8 bases at V and 6 bases at J, leaving 15 bases unmatched. Germline CDR1 reads LNHDA; CDR2 reads SQIVND (reference sequence). This CDR3 is CASLPMGTAANGYTF. DNA for the CDR3: TGTGCCAGTCTCCCGATGGGGACAGCGGCAAATGGCTACACCTTC.

The chain has TRBV19 and TRBJ2-2; D perhaps matches TRBD1 (5 bases). CDR1 is LNHDA and CDR2 is SQIVND in the germline V gene (reference sequence). V gave up 9 bases and J gave up 7 bases, with 15 bases separating them. The CDR3 has 13 residues. The CDR3 nucleotides read TGTGCCAGCGAGACAGCCCTGGACGGGGAGCTGTTTTTT. Amino acids: CASETALDGELFF.

DNA of the CDR3: TGTGCCAGCAGTCCAGTGACTAGAATCGGCACAGATACGCAGTATTTT. Amino acid sequence: CASSPVTRIGTDTQYF. V is TRBV27 and J is TRBJ2-3; D is possibly TRBD2 (6 bases). CDR3 length: 16 amino acids. Deletions cut 5 bases from V and 1 base from J, with 16 bases between. Looked up from germline, CDR1 is MNHEY and CDR2 is SMNVEV (reference sequence).

V is TRBV4-1 and J is TRBJ2-5, with TRBD2 matching over 11 bases. The CDR3 runs to 17 residues. Trimming took 4 bases from V and 4 from J; bases not matched to a gene: 11. The germline V gene encodes CDR1 MGHRA and CDR2 YSYEKL. The CDR3 bases are TGCGCCAGCAGCCCTAGAATTAGCGGGGGGGCCGGAGAGACCCAGTACTTC. It specifies CASSPRISGGAGETQYF.

On this clone: Additional DNA sequences in this sample encode the identical CDR3. The J gene is TRBJ2-7, the V gene TRBV5-4; 9 bases fit TRBD2. V dropped 6 bases and J dropped 6; count of bases not matched to a gene: 10. The germline gives CDR1 SGHNT, CDR2 YYREEE (reference sequence). This CDR3 region has 14 residues. This CDR3 reads CASTLAGSGVEQYF. The CDR3 DNA reads TGTGCCAGCACTCTAGCGGGATCCGGGGTCGAGCAGTACTTC.

This chain connects TRBV7-8 to TRBJ2-4; 10 bases align to TRBD2. This CDR3 has 20 residues. Germline V gives CDR1 SGHVS, CDR2 FQNEAQ. J lost 0 bases, V lost 1 base, and 12 bases had no gene match. In DNA, the CDR3 is TGTGCCAGCAGCTTAGTAATTTCTACTAGCGGGATTCTAGCCAAAAACATTCAGTACTTC. Its translation: CASSLVISTSGILAKNIQYF.

The chain joins TRBV11-2 to TRBJ2-5; 7 bases are a match to TRBD1. Germline trimming cut 5 bases from V and 5 bases from J; bases unmatched to any gene: 11. Germline loops: CDR1 SGHAT, CDR2 FQNNGV. This CDR3 region has 15 residues. CDR3 coding DNA: TGTGCCAGCAGCCCGTACAGGGGCGAGGAGGAGACCCAGTACTTC. Its protein is CASSPYRGEEETQYF.

The CDR3 DNA is TGTGCCAGCAGCTTGGGCGGGGGGGAAGGAGATACGCAGTATTTT. Its translation is CASSLGGGEGDTQYF. This chain links TRBV7-2 with TRBJ2-3; 9 positions agree with TRBD2. This CDR3 contains 15 residues. Germline CDR1 is SGHTA and CDR2 is FQGNSA. Losses at the gene ends were 3 bases for V and 5 bases for J; bases not matched to a gene: 6.

V and J are TRBV7-6 and TRBJ2-2, with TRBD1 matching 11 bases. The CDR3 is made up of 16 amino acids. The V segment lost 5 bases and the J segment 7 bases; nucleotides outside the gene matches: 9. Germline V gives CDR1 SGHVS, CDR2 FNYEAQ. CDR3 in amino acids: CASSLRTGGLGGELFF. The CDR3 DNA is TGTGCCAGCAGCCTCCGGACAGGGGGCCTTGGCGGGGAGCTGTTTTTT. The whole variable domain, filled in from reference TRBV7-6 and TRBJ2-2, reads GAGVSQSPRYKVTKRGQDVALRCDPISGHVSLYWYRQALGQGPEFLTYFNYEAQQDKSGLPNDRFSAERPEGSISTLTIQRTEQRDSAMYRCASSLRTGGLGGELFFGEGSRLTVL.

This chain uses TRBV14 with TRBJ1-1; no reliable D call. The CDR3 is 13 amino acids. Germline CDR1 SGHDN, CDR2 FVKESK. Trimming took off 1 base at V and 7 bases at J, with 10 bases between the two ends. For the CDR3, the DNA is TGTGCCAGCAGCCAAGTTCTTGAGTTTGAAGCTTTCTTT. Its protein product is CASSQVLEFEAFF.

As regards this clone: The same CDR3 also results from other DNA sequences found in this sample. The chain is built from TRBV4-1 and TRBJ2-7; tentatively, D is TRBD2 (5 bases). The V gene's germline CDR1 is MGHRA and CDR2 YSYEKL. V dropped 0 bases and J dropped 0 bases, with 9 bases sitting between them. The CDR3 consists of 15 residues. Here the CDR3 DNA reads TGCGCCAGCAGCCAAGATCGGGGTTTCTCCTACGAGCAGTACTTC. Protein sequence: CASSQDRGFSYEQYF.

A few counts support this clone. The genes are TRBV27 and TRBJ1-2; D not resolved. Trimming removed 6 bases at V and 3 bases at J, with 11 bases between. Germline lookup yields CDR1 MNHEY and CDR2 SMNVEV (reference sequence). The CDR3 has 13 residues. CDR3 residues: CASRIGAYYGYTF. The CDR3 DNA is TGTGCCAGCAGAATAGGAGCTTACTATGGCTACACCTTC.

The chain has TRBV9 and TRBJ2-3; D uncertain. The V and J ends lost 4 bases and 2 bases respectively, with 8 bases between them. The length of the CDR3 is 13 residues. CDR1 and CDR2 from the germline V gene are SGDLS and YYNGEE. This CDR3 is CASSFRYTDTQYF. CDR3 sequence (DNA): TGTGCCAGCAGCTTCCGCTACACAGATACGCAGTATTTT. Using reference TRBV9 and TRBJ2-3 for the parts outside the CDR3, the full variable domain is DSGVTQTPKHLITATGQRVTLRCSPRSGDLSVYWYQQSLDQGLQFLIQYYNGEERAKGNILERFSAQQFPDLHSELNLSSLELGDSALYFCASSFRYTDTQYFGPGTRLTVL.

This clone was seen a few times. V gene TRBV9 combines with J gene TRBJ2-5; TRBD2 matches at 11 bases. Trimming removed 3 bases from V and 5 bases from J; junction bases left unmatched: 6. This CDR3 is 15 amino acids long. The V gene's germline CDR1 is SGDLS and CDR2 YYNGEE. CDR3 sequence: CASSAYTSGSETQYF. Written as DNA, the CDR3 is TGTGCCAGCAGCGCCTACACTAGCGGGAGCGAGACCCAGTACTTC.

This sequence joins TRBV28 and TRBJ2-5; 10 nucleotides line up with TRBD2. Judging by the DNA end, TRBJ2-7 fits better; the J call may be wrong. Germline V gene sequence: CDR1 MDHEN, CDR2 SYDVKM. This CDR3 contains 15 residues. Here the CDR3 DNA reads TGTGCCAGCAGTTTAACGGCTAGCGGGAGCAGCGAGCAGTACTTC. It is translated as CASSLTASGSSEQYF.

This chain connects TRBV7-9 to TRBJ1-1; D might be TRBD1 (6 bases). The CDR3 is 12 residues long. Trimming removed 3 bases at V and 8 bases at J, with 10 bases between. Germline V gene data show CDR1 as SEHNR and CDR2 as FQNEAQ (reference sequence). The CDR3 DNA reads TGTGCCAGCAGCTTGGGAACAGGGGAAGCTTTCTTT. Its protein product is CASSLGTGEAFF.

This sequence joins TRBV28 and TRBJ2-2, with 11 bases aligning to TRBD2. Trimming removed 6 bases from V and 2 bases from J; junction bases left unmatched: 5. The V gene's germline CDR1 is MDHEN and CDR2 SYDVKM. This CDR3 contains 16 residues. This CDR3 reads CASSRTSGFNTGELFF. For the CDR3, the DNA is TGTGCCAGCAGCCGGACTAGCGGGTTCAACACCGGGGAGCTGTTTTTT.

This clone was observed a handful of times. The chain employs TRBV28 and TRBJ1-1; 8 positions agree with TRBD1. Germline CDR1 reads MDHEN; CDR2 reads SYDVKM. V dropped 1 base and J dropped 5; count of bases not matched to a gene: 3. The length of the CDR3 is 14 residues. CDR3 sequence: CASSLSRGRTEAFF. The DNA of the CDR3 is TGTGCCAGCAGTTTATCCAGGGGGCGAACTGAAGCTTTCTTT.

Only one count was recorded for this clone. The chain links TRBV28 to TRBJ2-3; TRBD2 might be the D (5 bases). The CDR3 length is 16 residues. Germline values: CDR1 MDHEN, CDR2 SYDVKM. Trimming removed 5 bases at V and 2 bases at J, with 17 bases between. This CDR3 is CASSPFRRAYTDTQYF. CDR3 nucleotide sequence: TGTGCCAGCAGTCCCTTTCGGCGGGCCTACACAGATACGCAGTATTTT.

This sequence joins TRBV30 and TRBJ2-1, with a tentative D call TRBD2 (6 bases). CDR3 length: 13 residues. The V end lost 1 base, the J end lost 6 bases, and 10 bases lay between the germline ends. Germline CDR1 is GTSNPN and CDR2 is SVGIG (reference sequence). The CDR3 nucleotides are TGTGCCTGGAGTGCGGGGGACGGCAATGAGCAGTTCTTC. Translating gives CAWSAGDGNEQFF.

The chain links TRBV9 to TRBJ2-2, with D unclear. Germline CDR1 is SGDLS and CDR2 is YYNGEE. CDR3 length equals 17 residues. V was cut by 2 bases and J by 0 bases, with 14 bases left in between. This CDR3 is CASSVLSALANTGELFF. In DNA form, the CDR3 reads TGTGCCAGCAGCGTTCTAAGCGCCCTCGCGAACACCGGGGAGCTGTTTTTT.